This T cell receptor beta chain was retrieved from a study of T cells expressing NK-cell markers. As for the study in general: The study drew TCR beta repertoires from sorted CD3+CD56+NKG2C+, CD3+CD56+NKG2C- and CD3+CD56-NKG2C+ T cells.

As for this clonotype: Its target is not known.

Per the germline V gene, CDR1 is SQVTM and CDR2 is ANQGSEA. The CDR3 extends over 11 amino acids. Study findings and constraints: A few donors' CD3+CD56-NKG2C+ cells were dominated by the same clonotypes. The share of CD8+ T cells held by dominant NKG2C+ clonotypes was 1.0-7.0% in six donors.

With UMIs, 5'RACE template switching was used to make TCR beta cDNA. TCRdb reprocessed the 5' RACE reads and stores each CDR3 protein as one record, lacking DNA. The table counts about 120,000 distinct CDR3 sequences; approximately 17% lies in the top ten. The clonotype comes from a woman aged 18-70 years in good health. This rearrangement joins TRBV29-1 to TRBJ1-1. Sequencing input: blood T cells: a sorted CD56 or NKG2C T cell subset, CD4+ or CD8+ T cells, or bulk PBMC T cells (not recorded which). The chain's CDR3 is CSVVMGLGAFF.